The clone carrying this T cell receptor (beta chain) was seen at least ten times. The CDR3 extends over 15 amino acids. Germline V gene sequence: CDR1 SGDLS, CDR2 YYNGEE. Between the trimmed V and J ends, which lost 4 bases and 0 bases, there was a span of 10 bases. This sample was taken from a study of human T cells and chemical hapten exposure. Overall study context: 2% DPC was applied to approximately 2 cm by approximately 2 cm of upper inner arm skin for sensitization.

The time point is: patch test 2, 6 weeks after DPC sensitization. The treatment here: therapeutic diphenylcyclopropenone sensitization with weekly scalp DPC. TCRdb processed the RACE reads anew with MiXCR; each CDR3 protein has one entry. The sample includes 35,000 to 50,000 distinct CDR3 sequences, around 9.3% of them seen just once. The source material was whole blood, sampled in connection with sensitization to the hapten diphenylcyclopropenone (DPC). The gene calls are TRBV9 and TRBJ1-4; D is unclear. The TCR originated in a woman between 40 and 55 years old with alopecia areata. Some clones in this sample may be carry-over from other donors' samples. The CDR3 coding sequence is TGTGCCAGCAGCCCTAATGTTGCAACTAATGAAAAACTGTTTTTT. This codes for CASSPNVATNEKLFF. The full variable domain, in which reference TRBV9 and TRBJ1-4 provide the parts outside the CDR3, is DSGVTQTPKHLITATGQRVTLRCSPRSGDLSVYWYQQSLDQGLQFLIQYYNGEERAKGNILERFSAQQFPDLHSELNLSSLELGDSALYFCASSPNVATNEKLFFGSGTQLSVL.